The 2 T cell receptor beta chains presented below share a single source sample, sequenced in a study of T cell responses to AZD1222 COVID-19 vaccine. Some clones are missing from TCRdb's copy, which holds only in-frame ones; the method was immunoSEQ multiplex PCR. Among around 160,000 clones listed, under 95% were seen once. This specimen consisted of peripheral blood, obtained 28 days after the second AZD1222 dose. The receptors shown here come from an adult who received the AZD1222 COVID-19 vaccine.

J is TRBJ2-7 and V is TRBV6-2 or TRBV6-3, with 10 bases fitting TRBD1. The CDR3 runs to 15 residues. Per germline, CDR1 MNHEY and CDR2 SVGEGT. V shed 2 bases, J shed 2 bases, and the junction held 3 bases outside the gene matches. As DNA, the CDR3 is TGTGCCAGCAGTTACGATGGGACAGGGGCCTACGAGCAGTACTTC. Translation gives CASSYDGTGAYEQYF.

Only a few counts were recorded for this clone. The rearrangement links TRBV6-4 to TRBJ1-5; D remains unclear. This CDR3 is 14 amino acids long. The V and J ends lost 2 bases and 5 bases respectively, with 10 bases between them. Germline V CDR1 and CDR2: MRHNA, SNTAGT. The CDR3 DNA follows: TGTGCCAGCAGTGACCCGGAACGGGATCAGCCCCAGCATTTT. Its translation: CASSDPERDQPQHF.